The rows below give T cell receptor beta chains drawn from one sample of a study of blood T cell repertoires in COVID-19. Libraries were prepared by immunoSEQ multiplex PCR; TCRdb keeps only in-frame clonotypes and omits some of them. The profile covers 160,000 or so clones, with over 75% appearing a single time and roughly 6.8% taken by the ten largest. Sequencing input: peripheral blood. The receptors stem from a man in his 70s with active or convalescent COVID-19. CDR3s include the opening cysteine and the closing phenylalanine or tryptophan. The order of the fields is V gene, CDR3 length, clone size, D gene, J gene, CDR3 protein, CDR3 DNA. D genes are given only for firm matches. Clone size, where shown, is once, few, many, or a class for clones that have expanded.

v_gene: TRBV3-1/TRBV3-2; len: 15; abundance: NA; d_gene: TRBD2; j_gene: TRBJ2-1; CDR3aa: CASSQDLAGGPGQFF; CDR3nt: TGTGCCAGCAGCCAAGATTTAGCGGGGGGGCCCGGACAGTTCTTC
v_gene: TRBV18; len: 16; abundance: NA; d_gene: NA; j_gene: TRBJ2-7; CDR3aa: CASSPQTAQVAYEQYF; CDR3nt: TGTGCCAGCTCCCCGCAGACAGCACAAGTTGCCTACGAGCAGTACTTC
v_gene: TRBV5-1; len: 13; abundance: once; d_gene: NA; j_gene: TRBJ1-1; CDR3aa: CASYRDLNTEAFF; CDR3nt: TGCGCCAGTTACAGGGATTTGAACACTGAAGCTTTCTTT
v_gene: TRBV6-5; len: 13; abundance: NA; d_gene: NA; j_gene: TRBJ2-5; CDR3aa: CASSPTVQETQYF; CDR3nt: TGTGCCAGCAGTCCGACAGTACAAGAGACCCAGTACTTC
v_gene: TRBV2; len: 15; abundance: NA; d_gene: NA; j_gene: TRBJ2-7; CDR3aa: CASSEGTWSSYEQYF; CDR3nt: TGTGCCAGCAGTGAAGGTACGTGGAGCTCCTACGAGCAGTACTTC
v_gene: TRBV7-2; len: 16; abundance: NA; d_gene: NA; j_gene: TRBJ2-2; CDR3aa: CASSLRRGRNTGELFF; CDR3nt: TGTGCCAGCAGCTTACGGAGGGGGCGGAACACCGGGGAGCTGTTTTTT
v_gene: TRBV5-4; len: 16; abundance: NA; d_gene: TRBD2; j_gene: TRBJ2-1; CDR3aa: CASSLAGREAYNEQFF; CDR3nt: TGTGCCAGCAGCTTGGCCGGGAGGGAGGCATACAATGAGCAGTTCTTC
v_gene: TRBV6-5; len: 11; abundance: NA; d_gene: NA; j_gene: TRBJ2-1; CDR3aa: CASSPYNEQFF; CDR3nt: TGTGCCAGCAGCCCGTACAATGAGCAGTTCTTC
v_gene: TRBV18; len: 14; abundance: NA; d_gene: NA; j_gene: TRBJ2-1; CDR3aa: CASSTGIRDNEQFF; CDR3nt: TGTGCCAGCTCAACAGGGATTCGGGACAATGAGCAGTTCTTC
v_gene: TRBV7-8; len: 16; abundance: NA; d_gene: TRBD2; j_gene: TRBJ2-2; CDR3aa: CASSLGLAGLTGELFF; CDR3nt: TGTGCCAGCAGCCTGGGGCTAGCGGGGCTCACCGGGGAGCTGTTTTTT
v_gene: TRBV7-6; len: 18; abundance: NA; d_gene: TRBD2; j_gene: TRBJ2-3; CDR3aa: CASSLAVAGGFSTDTQYF; CDR3nt: TGTGCCAGCAGCTTAGCGGTAGCGGGAGGTTTTAGCACAGATACGCAGTATTTT
v_gene: TRBV6-1; len: 17; abundance: NA; d_gene: TRBD2; j_gene: TRBJ2-2; CDR3aa: CASSDGEGSSSTGELFF; CDR3nt: TGTGCCAGCAGTGACGGGGAGGGGTCGAGTTCCACCGGGGAGCTGTTTTTT
v_gene: TRBV6-6; len: 15; abundance: NA; d_gene: NA; j_gene: TRBJ2-1; CDR3aa: CASRYSGTLDNEQFF; CDR3nt: TGTGCCAGCAGATATAGTGGGACATTAGACAATGAGCAGTTCTTC
v_gene: TRBV2; len: 14; abundance: NA; d_gene: TRBD1; j_gene: TRBJ2-7; CDR3aa: CASLVRQGAYEQYF; CDR3nt: TGTGCCAGTCTGGTGCGGCAGGGGGCTTACGAGCAGTACTTC
v_gene: TRBV2; len: 14; abundance: few; d_gene: TRBD1; j_gene: TRBJ1-4; CDR3aa: CASSPSTGSDRMFF; CDR3nt: TGTGCCAGCAGTCCGTCGACAGGGAGCGATAGGATGTTTTTT
v_gene: TRBV6-5; len: 15; abundance: NA; d_gene: TRBD2; j_gene: TRBJ2-1; CDR3aa: CASTNRGVGRGEQFF; CDR3nt: TGTGCCAGCACAAACCGGGGGGTGGGGAGAGGTGAGCAGTTCTTC
v_gene: TRBV4-1; len: 16; abundance: NA; d_gene: TRBD1; j_gene: TRBJ1-6; CDR3aa: CASSQVTGSYNSPLHF; CDR3nt: TGCGCCAGCAGCCAAGTGACAGGGTCCTATAATTCACCCCTCCACTTT
v_gene: TRBV12-3/TRBV12-4; len: 12; abundance: NA; d_gene: NA; j_gene: TRBJ2-3; CDR3aa: CASSFGADTQYF; CDR3nt: TGTGCCAGCAGTTTTGGAGCAGATACGCAGTATTTT
v_gene: TRBV5-1; len: 13; abundance: NA; d_gene: NA; j_gene: TRBJ1-1; CDR3aa: CASSRQGDTEAFF; CDR3nt: TGCGCCAGCAGCCGACAAGGGGACACTGAAGCTTTCTTT
v_gene: TRBV10-3; len: 13; abundance: NA; d_gene: NA; j_gene: TRBJ1-2; CDR3aa: CAIGSRTDYGYTF; CDR3nt: TGTGCCATCGGGAGTAGGACGGACTATGGCTACACCTTC
v_gene: TRBV5-1; len: 13; abundance: NA; d_gene: NA; j_gene: TRBJ2-5; CDR3aa: CASSGTPEEAQYF; CDR3nt: TGCGCCAGCAGCGGAACACCAGAGGAGGCCCAGTACTTC
v_gene: TRBV11-2; len: 15; abundance: NA; d_gene: TRBD2; j_gene: TRBJ2-1; CDR3aa: CASSFGGSSGNEQFF; CDR3nt: TGTGCCAGCAGCTTCGGCGGGAGTTCAGGCAATGAGCAGTTCTTC
v_gene: TRBV2; len: 13; abundance: once; d_gene: TRBD1; j_gene: TRBJ1-3; CDR3aa: CATVQGEGNTIYF; CDR3nt: TGTGCCACTGTACAGGGGGAAGGAAACACCATATATTTT
v_gene: TRBV2; len: 13; abundance: NA; d_gene: NA; j_gene: TRBJ2-1; CDR3aa: CASSEQGGWEQFF; CDR3nt: TGTGCCAGCAGTGAACAGGGGGGATGGGAGCAGTTCTTC
v_gene: TRBV9; len: 14; abundance: NA; d_gene: TRBD2; j_gene: TRBJ2-5; CDR3aa: CASSEGLAEETQYF; CDR3nt: TGTGCCAGCAGCGAGGGACTAGCGGAAGAGACCCAGTACTTC
v_gene: TRBV2; len: 15; abundance: NA; d_gene: NA; j_gene: TRBJ1-6; CDR3aa: CASSFQRTPNSPLHF; CDR3nt: TGTGCCAGCAGTTTCCAGAGGACACCGAATTCACCCCTCCACTTT
v_gene: TRBV7-9; len: 13; abundance: NA; d_gene: NA; j_gene: TRBJ1-1; CDR3aa: CASSEGGNTEAFF; CDR3nt: TGTGCCAGCAGCGAAGGAGGTAACACTGAAGCTTTCTTT
v_gene: TRBV19; len: 18; abundance: NA; d_gene: NA; j_gene: TRBJ1-1; CDR3aa: CASDDGREAPGGDTEAFF; CDR3nt: TGTGCCAGTGACGACGGCAGAGAGGCCCCCGGTGGAGACACTGAAGCTTTCTTT
v_gene: TRBV28; len: 16; abundance: few; d_gene: NA; j_gene: TRBJ1-3; CDR3aa: CASSLQLAISGNTIYF; CDR3nt: TGTGCCAGCAGTTTACAGTTGGCCATCTCTGGAAACACCATATATTTT
v_gene: TRBV11-2; len: 14; abundance: few; d_gene: NA; j_gene: TRBJ2-7; CDR3aa: CASSLDRTAYEQYF; CDR3nt: TGTGCCAGCAGCTTAGATAGAACAGCCTACGAGCAGTACTTC
v_gene: TRBV25-1; len: 15; abundance: NA; d_gene: TRBD1; j_gene: TRBJ2-2; CDR3aa: CASRAGTGYAGELFF; CDR3nt: TGTGCCAGCAGGGCGGGGACAGGGTACGCCGGGGAGCTGTTTTTT
v_gene: TRBV30; len: 13; abundance: NA; d_gene: TRBD1; j_gene: TRBJ1-5; CDR3aa: CAWSWTGGQPQHF; CDR3nt: TGTGCCTGGAGTTGGACAGGGGGTCAGCCCCAGCATTTT
v_gene: TRBV24-1; len: 14; abundance: NA; d_gene: NA; j_gene: TRBJ1-5; CDR3aa: CATSEGGFNQPQHF; CDR3nt: TGTGCCACCAGTGAAGGAGGGTTTAATCAGCCCCAGCATTTT
v_gene: TRBV18; len: 13; abundance: few; d_gene: NA; j_gene: TRBJ1-2; CDR3aa: CASSPSLSNGYTF; CDR3nt: TGTGCCAGCTCACCTTCGTTAAGCAATGGCTACACCTTC
v_gene: TRBV11-2; len: 13; abundance: few; d_gene: NA; j_gene: TRBJ2-1; CDR3aa: CASSPGGNNEQFF; CDR3nt: TGTGCCAGCAGCCCGGGTGGAAACAATGAGCAGTTCTTC
v_gene: TRBV19; len: 14; abundance: NA; d_gene: NA; j_gene: TRBJ1-5; CDR3aa: CATRGTGGDQPQHF; CDR3nt: TGTGCCACCCGGGGGACGGGGGGCGATCAGCCCCAGCATTTT
v_gene: TRBV5-1; len: 16; abundance: NA; d_gene: TRBD2; j_gene: TRBJ2-1; CDR3aa: CASSFLGGRAGDEQFF; CDR3nt: TGCGCCAGCAGCTTCCTTGGCGGGAGGGCCGGCGATGAGCAGTTCTTC
v_gene: TRBV27; len: 15; abundance: NA; d_gene: NA; j_gene: TRBJ1-6; CDR3aa: CASSQIPTGNSPLHF; CDR3nt: TGTGCCAGCAGTCAAATACCGACGGGAAATTCACCCCTCCACTTT
v_gene: TRBV6-5; len: 14; abundance: once; d_gene: NA; j_gene: TRBJ2-7; CDR3aa: CASSTRGNNYEQYF; CDR3nt: TGTGCCAGCAGCACAAGGGGGAACAATTACGAGCAGTACTTC
v_gene: TRBV2; len: 13; abundance: NA; d_gene: TRBD1; j_gene: TRBJ1-6; CDR3aa: CTMGDRGRSPLHF; CDR3nt: TGTACTATGGGAGACAGGGGTAGATCACCCCTCCACTTT
v_gene: TRBV5-6; len: 14; abundance: NA; d_gene: TRBD1; j_gene: TRBJ2-7; CDR3aa: CASSSGTGDYEQYF; CDR3nt: TGTGCCAGCAGCTCCGGGACAGGGGATTACGAGCAGTACTTC
v_gene: TRBV6-6; len: 16; abundance: NA; d_gene: TRBD1; j_gene: TRBJ1-5; CDR3aa: CASSGTGRYSNQPQHF; CDR3nt: TGTGCCAGCAGCGGGACAGGGCGATATAGCAATCAGCCCCAGCATTTT
v_gene: TRBV3-1/TRBV3-2; len: 15; abundance: NA; d_gene: TRBD1; j_gene: TRBJ2-1; CDR3aa: CASSQLQGAGDEQFF; CDR3nt: TGTGCCAGCAGCCAACTACAGGGGGCAGGGGATGAGCAGTTCTTC
v_gene: TRBV19; len: 14; abundance: NA; d_gene: NA; j_gene: TRBJ1-4; CDR3aa: CASSQGTNYEKLFF; CDR3nt: TGTGCCAGTAGTCAAGGGACAAACTATGAAAAACTGTTTTTT
v_gene: TRBV27; len: 15; abundance: NA; d_gene: NA; j_gene: TRBJ1-2; CDR3aa: CASSLRREGFYGYTF; CDR3nt: TGTGCCAGCAGTTTAAGACGGGAAGGGTTCTATGGCTACACCTTC
v_gene: TRBV2; len: 15; abundance: NA; d_gene: NA; j_gene: TRBJ2-1; CDR3aa: CASSEVSSPYNEQFF; CDR3nt: TGTGCCAGCAGTGAAGTGAGTAGCCCGTACAATGAGCAGTTCTTC
v_gene: TRBV30; len: 16; abundance: NA; d_gene: TRBD1; j_gene: TRBJ2-7; CDR3aa: CAWSSPWGQVYYEQYF; CDR3nt: TGTGCCTGGAGTTCACCCTGGGGACAGGTGTACTACGAGCAGTACTTC
v_gene: TRBV5-1; len: 15; abundance: NA; d_gene: NA; j_gene: TRBJ2-3; CDR3aa: CASSPRGGAADTQYF; CDR3nt: TGCGCCAGCAGCCCCCGAGGGGGGGCAGCAGATACGCAGTATTTT
v_gene: TRBV18; len: 15; abundance: NA; d_gene: TRBD1; j_gene: TRBJ1-4; CDR3aa: CASSPGTDLNEKLFF; CDR3nt: TGTGCCAGCTCACCAGGGACAGACCTTAATGAAAAACTGTTTTTT
v_gene: TRBV9; len: 15; abundance: once; d_gene: TRBD2; j_gene: TRBJ2-5; CDR3aa: CASSPQLAGGETQYF; CDR3nt: TGTGCCAGCAGCCCACAACTAGCGGGGGGAGAGACCCAGTACTTC
v_gene: TRBV6-1; len: 12; abundance: few; d_gene: NA; j_gene: TRBJ1-1; CDR3aa: CASSEGAFSAFF; CDR3nt: TGTGCCAGCAGCGAAGGGGCGTTCTCAGCTTTCTTT
v_gene: TRBV11-3; len: 17; abundance: NA; d_gene: TRBD1; j_gene: TRBJ1-5; CDR3aa: CASSLVRDRVSNQPQHF; CDR3nt: TGTGCCAGCAGCTTAGTGCGGGACAGGGTGAGTAATCAGCCCCAGCATTTT
v_gene: TRBV5-1; len: 15; abundance: NA; d_gene: NA; j_gene: TRBJ2-1; CDR3aa: CASSFGQSSYNEQFF; CDR3nt: TGCGCCAGCAGCTTTGGACAGAGCTCCTACAATGAGCAGTTCTTC